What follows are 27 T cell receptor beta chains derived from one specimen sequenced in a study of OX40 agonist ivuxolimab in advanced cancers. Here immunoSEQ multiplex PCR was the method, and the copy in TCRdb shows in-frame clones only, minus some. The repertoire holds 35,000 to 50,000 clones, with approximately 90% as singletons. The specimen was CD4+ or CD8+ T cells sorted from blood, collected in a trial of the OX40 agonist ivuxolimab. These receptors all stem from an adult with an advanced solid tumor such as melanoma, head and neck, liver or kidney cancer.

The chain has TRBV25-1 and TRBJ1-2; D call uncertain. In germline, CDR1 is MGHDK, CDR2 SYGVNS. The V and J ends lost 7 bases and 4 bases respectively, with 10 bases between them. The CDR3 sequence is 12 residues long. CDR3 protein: CASIYHGYGYTF. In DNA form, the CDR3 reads TGTGCCAGCATTTACCACGGCTATGGCTACACCTTC.

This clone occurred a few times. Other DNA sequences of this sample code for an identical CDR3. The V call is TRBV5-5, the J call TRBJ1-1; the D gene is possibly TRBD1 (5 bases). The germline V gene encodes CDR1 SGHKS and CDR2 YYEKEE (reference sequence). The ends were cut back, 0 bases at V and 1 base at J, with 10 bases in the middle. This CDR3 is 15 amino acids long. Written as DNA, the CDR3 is TGTGCCAGCAGCTTGGCCCCAGGGAGGAACACTGAAGCTTTCTTT. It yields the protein CASSLAPGRNTEAFF.

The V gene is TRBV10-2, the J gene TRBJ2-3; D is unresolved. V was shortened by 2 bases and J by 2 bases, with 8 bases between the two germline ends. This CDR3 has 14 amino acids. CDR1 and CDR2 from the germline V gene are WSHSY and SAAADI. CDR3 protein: CASSEPRLTDTQYF. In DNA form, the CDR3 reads TGCGCCAGCAGTGAGCCGCGGCTCACAGATACGCAGTATTTT.

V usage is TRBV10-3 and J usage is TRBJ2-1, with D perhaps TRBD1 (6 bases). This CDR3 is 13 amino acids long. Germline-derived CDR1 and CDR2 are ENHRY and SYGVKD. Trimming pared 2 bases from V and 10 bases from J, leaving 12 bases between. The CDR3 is CAISEDRLGEQFF. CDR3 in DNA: TGTGCCATCAGTGAGGACAGGCTGGGCGAGCAGTTCTTC.

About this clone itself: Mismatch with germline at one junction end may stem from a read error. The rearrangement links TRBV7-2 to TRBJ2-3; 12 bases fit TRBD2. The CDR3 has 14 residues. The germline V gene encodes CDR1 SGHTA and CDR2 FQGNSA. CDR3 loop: CASSLAGGADTQYF. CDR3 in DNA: TGTGCCAGCAGCCTAGCGGGGGGGGCAGATACGCAGTATTTT.

The CDR3 sequence is CASSLGWGPSYEQYF. In DNA form, the CDR3 reads TGTGCCAGCAGCTTAGGGTGGGGGCCTTCCTACGAGCAGTACTTC. This chain uses TRBV11-3 with TRBJ2-7; TRBD1 is a possible D gene (6 bases). Per the germline V gene, CDR1 is SGHNT and CDR2 is YENEEA. CDR3 size: 15 residues. V lost 1 base, J lost 1 base, and 11 bases lay in between. Looking up the rest from reference TRBV11-3 and TRBJ2-7 gives the full variable domain: EAGVVQSPRYKIIEKKQPVAFWCNPISGHNTLYWYLQNLGQGPELLIRYENEEAVDDSQLPKDRFSAERLKGVDSTLKIQPAELGDSAVYLCASSLGWGPSYEQYFGPGTRLTVT.

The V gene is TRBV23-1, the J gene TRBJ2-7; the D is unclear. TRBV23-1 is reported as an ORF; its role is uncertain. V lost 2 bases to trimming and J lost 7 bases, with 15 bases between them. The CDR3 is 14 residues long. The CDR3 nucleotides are TGCGCCAGCAGTCAAAGAGACACCCTTCCGGAGCAGTACTTC. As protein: CASSQRDTLPEQYF.

Here the CDR3 DNA reads TGCGCCAGCAGACCTTTACAGGGGGCGCCTGGGGCCAACGTCCTGACTTTC. Residues: CASRPLQGAPGANVLTF. This rearrangement joins TRBV5-1 to TRBJ2-6, with TRBD1 matching 9 bases. Germline assignment: CDR1 SGHRS and CDR2 YFSETQ. The ends lost 5 bases at V and 2 bases at J; junction bases unmatched: 8. This CDR3 comprises 17 residues.

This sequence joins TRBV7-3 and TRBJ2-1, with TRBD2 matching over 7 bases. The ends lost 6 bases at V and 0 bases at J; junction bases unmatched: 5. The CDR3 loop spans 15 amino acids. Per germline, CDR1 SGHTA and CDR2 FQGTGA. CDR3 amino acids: CASSPRLASYNEQFF. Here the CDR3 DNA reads TGTGCCAGCAGTCCAAGACTAGCCTCCTACAATGAGCAGTTCTTC.

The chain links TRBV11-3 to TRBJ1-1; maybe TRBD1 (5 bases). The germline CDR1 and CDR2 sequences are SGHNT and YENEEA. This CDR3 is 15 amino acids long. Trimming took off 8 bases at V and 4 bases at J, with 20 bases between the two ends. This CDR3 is CASRLAGETVTEAFF. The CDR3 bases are TGTGCCAGCCGTCTGGCGGGGGAAACGGTCACTGAAGCTTTCTTT.

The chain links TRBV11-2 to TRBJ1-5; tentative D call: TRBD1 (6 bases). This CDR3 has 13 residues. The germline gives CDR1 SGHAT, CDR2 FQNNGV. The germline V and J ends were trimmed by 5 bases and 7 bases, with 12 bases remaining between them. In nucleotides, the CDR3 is TGTGCCAGCAGCCCGGACAGACGGCAGCCCCAGCATTTT. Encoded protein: CASSPDRRQPQHF. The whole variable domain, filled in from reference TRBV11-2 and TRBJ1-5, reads EAGVAQSPRYKIIEKRQSVAFWCNPISGHATLYWYQQILGQGPKLLIQFQNNGVVDDSQLPKDRFSAERLKGVDSTLKIQPAKLEDSAVYLCASSPDRRQPQHFGDGTRLSIL.

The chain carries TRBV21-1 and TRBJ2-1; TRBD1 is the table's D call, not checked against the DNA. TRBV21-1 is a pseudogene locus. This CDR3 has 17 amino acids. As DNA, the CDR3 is TGTGCCAGCAGCAAGTGGGGACACGACAGGGCCAAAAATGAGCAGTTCTTC. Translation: CASSKWGHDRAKNEQFF.

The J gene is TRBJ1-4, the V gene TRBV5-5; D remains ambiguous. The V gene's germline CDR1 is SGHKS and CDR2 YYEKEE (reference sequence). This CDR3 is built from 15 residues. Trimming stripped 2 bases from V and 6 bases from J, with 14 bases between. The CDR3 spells CASSFLTRRDEKLFF. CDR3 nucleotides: TGTGCCAGCAGCTTCCTGACACGGCGAGATGAAAAACTGTTTTTT. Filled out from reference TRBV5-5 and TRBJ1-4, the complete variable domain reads DAGVTQSPTHLIKTRGQQVTLRCSPISGHKSVSWYQQVLGQGPQFIFQYYEKEERGRGNFPDRFSARQFPNYSSELNVNALLLGDSALYLCASSFLTRRDEKLFFGSGTQLSVL.

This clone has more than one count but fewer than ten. CDR3 loop: CAIRVGGTNTGELFF. CDR3 DNA sequence: TGCGCCATCAGAGTGGGGGGGACTAACACCGGGGAGCTGTTTTTT. The chain uses TRBV10-2 and TRBJ2-2, with TRBD2 identical over 7 bases. Germline CDR1 reads WSHSY; CDR2 reads SAAADI. V lost 10 bases and J lost 2; bases outside the gene matches: 10. The CDR3 is 15 residues long.

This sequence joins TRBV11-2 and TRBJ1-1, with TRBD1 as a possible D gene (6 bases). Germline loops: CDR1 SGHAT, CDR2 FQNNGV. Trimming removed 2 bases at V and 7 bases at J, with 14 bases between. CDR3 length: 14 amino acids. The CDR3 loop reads CASSLNTGKDEAFF. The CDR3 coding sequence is TGTGCCAGCAGCTTAAACACAGGGAAGGATGAAGCTTTCTTT.

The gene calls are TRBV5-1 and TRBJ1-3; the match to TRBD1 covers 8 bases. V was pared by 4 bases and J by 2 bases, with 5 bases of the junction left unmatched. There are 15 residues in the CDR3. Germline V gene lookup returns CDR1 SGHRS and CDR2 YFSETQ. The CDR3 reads CASSAGQGTGNTIYF. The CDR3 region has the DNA TGCGCCAGCAGCGCAGGACAGGGTACTGGAAACACCATATATTTT.

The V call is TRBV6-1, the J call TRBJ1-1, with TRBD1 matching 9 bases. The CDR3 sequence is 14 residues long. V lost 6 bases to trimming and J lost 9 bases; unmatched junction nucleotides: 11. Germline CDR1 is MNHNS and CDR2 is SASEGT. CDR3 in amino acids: CASSLTGTGFQAFF. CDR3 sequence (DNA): TGTGCCAGCAGCCTAACCGGGACAGGGTTCCAAGCTTTCTTT.

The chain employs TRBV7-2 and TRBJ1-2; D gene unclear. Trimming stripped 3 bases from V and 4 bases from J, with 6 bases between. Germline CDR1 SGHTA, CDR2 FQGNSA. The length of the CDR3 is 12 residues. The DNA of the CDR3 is TGTGCCAGCAGCTTTCTTGTCTATGGCTACACCTTC. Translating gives CASSFLVYGYTF.

The CDR3 spells CASSPLAGPTEAFF. CDR3 nucleotide sequence: TGTGCCAGCAGCCCACTGGCGGGTCCCACTGAAGCTTTCTTT. The V and J genes are TRBV5-5 and TRBJ1-1, with D uncertain. The V end was cut by 4 bases, the J end by 4 bases, with 14 bases between. Germline CDR1 SGHKS, CDR2 YYEKEE (reference sequence). The CDR3 is 14 residues long.

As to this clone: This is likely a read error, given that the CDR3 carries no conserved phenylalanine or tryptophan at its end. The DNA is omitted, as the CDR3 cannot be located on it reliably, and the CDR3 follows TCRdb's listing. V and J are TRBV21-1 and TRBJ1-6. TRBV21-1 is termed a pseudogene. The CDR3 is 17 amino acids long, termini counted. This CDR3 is CASSDRGGVSKNSPLHL.

The CDR3 DNA sequence: TGTGCCAGCAGCTCATACAGGGGAGGTGAAAAACTGTTTTTT. Translating gives CASSSYRGGEKLFF. The V call is TRBV7-9, the J call TRBJ1-4; 7 bases are shared with TRBD1. The germline CDR1 and CDR2 sequences are SEHNR and FQNEAQ (reference sequence). The V and J ends lost 4 bases and 7 bases, in that order; junction bases with no gene match: 6. This CDR3 contains 14 residues.

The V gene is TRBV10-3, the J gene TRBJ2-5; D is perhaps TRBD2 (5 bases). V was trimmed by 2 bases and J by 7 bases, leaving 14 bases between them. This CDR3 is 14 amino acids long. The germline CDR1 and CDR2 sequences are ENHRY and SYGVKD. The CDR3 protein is CAISELRAVGTQYF. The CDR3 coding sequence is TGTGCCATCAGTGAGCTGAGGGCCGTAGGGACCCAGTACTTC.

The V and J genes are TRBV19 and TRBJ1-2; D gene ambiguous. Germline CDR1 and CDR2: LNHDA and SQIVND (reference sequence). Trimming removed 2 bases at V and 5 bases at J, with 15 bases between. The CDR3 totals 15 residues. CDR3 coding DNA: TGTGCCAGTAGTATAAAATCCAAAACAGCGTATGGCTACACCTTC. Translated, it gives CASSIKSKTAYGYTF.

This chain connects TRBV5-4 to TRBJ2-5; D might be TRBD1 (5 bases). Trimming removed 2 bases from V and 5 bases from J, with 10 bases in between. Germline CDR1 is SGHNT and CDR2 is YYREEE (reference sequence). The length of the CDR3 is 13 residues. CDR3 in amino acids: CASSFAGRETQYF. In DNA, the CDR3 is TGTGCCAGCAGCTTTGCAGGGCGGGAGACCCAGTACTTC.

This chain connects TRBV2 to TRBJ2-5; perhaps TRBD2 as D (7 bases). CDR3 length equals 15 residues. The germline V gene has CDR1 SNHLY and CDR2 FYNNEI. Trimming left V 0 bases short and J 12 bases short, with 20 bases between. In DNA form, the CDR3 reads TGTGCCAGCAGTGAAGCAACGGGGGGCGGGCGGATGGAGTACTTC. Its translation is CASSEATGGGRMEYF.

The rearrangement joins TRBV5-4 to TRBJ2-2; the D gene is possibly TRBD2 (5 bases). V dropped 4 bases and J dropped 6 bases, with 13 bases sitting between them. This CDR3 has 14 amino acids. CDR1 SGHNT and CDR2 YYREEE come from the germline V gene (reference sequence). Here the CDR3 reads CASSQDYSSGELFF. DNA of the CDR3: TGTGCCAGCAGCCAAGACTACTCCTCCGGGGAGCTGTTTTTT.

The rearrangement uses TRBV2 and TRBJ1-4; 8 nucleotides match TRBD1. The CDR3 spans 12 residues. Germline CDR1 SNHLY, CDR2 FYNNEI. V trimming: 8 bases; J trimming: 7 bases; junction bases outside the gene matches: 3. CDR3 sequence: CASQGAGEKLFF. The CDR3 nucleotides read TGTGCCAGCCAGGGGGCGGGTGAAAAACTGTTTTTT. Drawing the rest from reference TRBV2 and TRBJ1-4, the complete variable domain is EPEVTQTPSHQVTQMGQEVILRCVPISNHLYFYWYRQILGQKVEFLVSFYNNEISEKSEIFDDQFSVERPDGSNFTLKIRSTKLEDSAMYFCASQGAGEKLFFGSGTQLSVL.